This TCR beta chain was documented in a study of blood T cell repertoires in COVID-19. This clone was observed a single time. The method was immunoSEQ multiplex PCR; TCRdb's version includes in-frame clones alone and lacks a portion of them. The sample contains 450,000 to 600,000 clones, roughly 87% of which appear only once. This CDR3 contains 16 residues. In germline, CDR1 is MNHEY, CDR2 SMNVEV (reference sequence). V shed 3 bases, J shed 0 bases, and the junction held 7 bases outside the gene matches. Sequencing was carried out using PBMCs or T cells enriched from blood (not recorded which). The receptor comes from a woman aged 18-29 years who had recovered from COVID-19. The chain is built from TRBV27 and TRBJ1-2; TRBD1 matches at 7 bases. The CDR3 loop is CASSLYRDSANYGYTF. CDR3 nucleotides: TGTGCCAGCAGTTTGTATCGGGACAGCGCTAACTATGGCTACACCTTC.